This T cell receptor (beta chain) comes out of a study of T cell responses to AZD1222 COVID-19 vaccine. The wider study: Pooling covered second doses at about 4 or about 12 weeks. Study observations and caveats: Unmutated variant regions are reportedly targeted by nearly half of spike-specific TCRs.

Note on this clone: The antigen remains unidentified.

Assay: immunoSEQ multiplex PCR; the TCRdb copy retains only in-frame clones and omits some. The sample holds 150,000 or so clones; about nine tenths are singletons and the top ten take 20% to 25%. This receptor was identified in an adult in good health. The specimen was peripheral blood, collected on day 0 of AZD1222 vaccination.

CDR3 sequence (DNA): TGTGCCAGCAGCGCTCAAACGACACTTCCTAACTATGGCTACACCTTC. It encodes CASSAQTTLPNYGYTF. The chain has TRBV9 and TRBJ1-2, with D unresolved. Germline V CDR1 and CDR2: SGDLS, YYNGEE. The CDR3 is made up of 16 amino acids. V lost 3 bases and J 0 bases, leaving 15 bases between the germline ends.